This T cell receptor beta chain was sequenced in a study of early T cells in non-severe SARS-CoV-2 infection. As for the study in general: The sequenced material was bulk RNA from unsorted whole blood, and its chains were unpaired.

CDR1 is KGHSH, CDR2 LQKENI, per germline. The CDR3 runs to 15 residues. Germline trimming cut 4 bases from V and 7 bases from J; bases unmatched to any gene: 8. This clonotype was seen once. Antigen unknown. Unique molecular identifiers were attached to individual cDNA molecules. TCRdb reprocessed the 5' RACE reads via MiXCR and lists one record per CDR3 protein. The data contain 70,000 to 90,000 distinct CDR3 sequences, 15% of them singletons. Study results and caveats: Matching results from VDJdb favored anti-spike CD8 responses, leaving private and CD4 specificities undetected.

The source is an adult who was a healthcare worker with PCR-confirmed SARS-CoV-2 infection or an uninfected control (not recorded which). The rearrangement links TRBV18 to TRBJ2-1; 9 nucleotides match TRBD2. Sequencing input: whole blood. CDR3 loop: CASSRMGTSFNEQFF. The CDR3 region has the DNA TGTGCCAGCTCACGGATGGGGACTAGCTTTAATGAGCAGTTCTTC.